This T cell receptor (beta chain) was identified during a study of technical replicates of blood from several donors. Germline V lookup: CDR1 MNHEY, CDR2 SVGAGI. The CDR3 length is 15 residues. With 0 bases clipped from V and 7 bases from J, the junction kept 2 bases outside the gene matches. Using immunoSEQ multiplex PCR, the repertoire was profiled, and TCRdb retains in-frame clones only, with some absent. The sample yields over 65,000 clones, nearly 98% seen once. The material sequenced was T cells isolated from PBMCs. The V gene is TRBV6-5, the J gene TRBJ1-5; TRBD1 matches 11 bases. The sequence derives from a human donor in good health. The CDR3 region is CASSYSRTGGQPQHF. Here the CDR3 DNA reads TGTGCCAGCAGTTACTCGAGGACAGGGGGCCAGCCCCAGCATTTT.